These T cell receptor beta chains were read from a single sample in a study of long-term antiretroviral therapy in people with HIV. Here immunoSEQ multiplex PCR was the method, and the copy in TCRdb shows in-frame clones only, minus some. The sample carries some 30,000 clones, over 85% recorded once. This specimen was unsorted PBMCs, taken 1.8 years after starting antiretroviral therapy. These TCRs come from a young woman with HIV. Each CDR3 is given with its conserved first and last residue. The order of the fields is clone size, J gene, V gene, D gene, CDR3 DNA, CDR3 protein. The D gene is left open where the match is weak. Clone size is shown for a subset of rows, as once, few, many or a class of expanded clone.

abundance: NA; j_gene: TRBJ2-7; v_gene: TRBV5-5; d_gene: NA; CDR3nt: TGTGCCAGCAGGGAAAACCCTACTACCGAGCAGTACTTC; CDR3aa: CASRENPTTEQYF
abundance: NA; j_gene: TRBJ1-1; v_gene: TRBV5-1; d_gene: NA; CDR3nt: TGCGCCAGCAGCTTGGTGGGTTACGCTGAAGCTTTCTTT; CDR3aa: CASSLVGYAEAFF
abundance: NA; j_gene: TRBJ2-2; v_gene: TRBV23-1; d_gene: TRBD2; CDR3nt: TGCGCCAGCAGTCAGGCCTTCGTCCCGGGACTAGCGGTAAACACCGGGGAGCTGTTTTTT; CDR3aa: CASSQAFVPGLAVNTGELFF
abundance: NA; j_gene: TRBJ2-3; v_gene: TRBV5-4; d_gene: TRBD2; CDR3nt: TGTGCCAGCAGCTTGGATCAGCGGGAGGCTGGAGATACGCAGTATTTT; CDR3aa: CASSLDQREAGDTQYF
abundance: NA; j_gene: TRBJ2-4; v_gene: TRBV7-9; d_gene: NA; CDR3nt: TGTGCCAGCAGCAGAAACAGGACGCTAGCCAAAAACATTCAGTACTTC; CDR3aa: CASSRNRTLAKNIQYF
abundance: NA; j_gene: TRBJ2-7; v_gene: TRBV27; d_gene: TRBD2; CDR3nt: TGTGCCAGCAGCAGTAGCGGGGCCACCTACGAGCAGTACTTC; CDR3aa: CASSSSGATYEQYF
abundance: NA; j_gene: TRBJ2-5; v_gene: TRBV28; d_gene: NA; CDR3nt: TGTGCCAGCAGTTTATTTCCAGGCTATTCTTTGGGCGGGGAGACCCAGTACTTC; CDR3aa: CASSLFPGYSLGGETQYF
abundance: NA; j_gene: TRBJ2-1; v_gene: TRBV27; d_gene: TRBD2; CDR3nt: TGTGCCAGCAGAACTGGACTAGCGGGCTACAATGAGCAGTTCTTC; CDR3aa: CASRTGLAGYNEQFF
abundance: NA; j_gene: TRBJ2-1; v_gene: TRBV28; d_gene: TRBD1; CDR3nt: TGTGCCAGCAGGTTCGGAGACAGGGCGGGCAATGAGCAGTTCTTC; CDR3aa: CASRFGDRAGNEQFF
abundance: NA; j_gene: TRBJ1-1; v_gene: TRBV28; d_gene: NA; CDR3nt: TGTGCCAGCCGAGAGTTGGGCACTGAAGCTTTCTTT; CDR3aa: CASRELGTEAFF
abundance: NA; j_gene: TRBJ1-4; v_gene: TRBV5-1; d_gene: NA; CDR3nt: TGCGCCAGCAGCTTGGACAGGGCCACTAATGAAAAACTGTTTTTT; CDR3aa: CASSLDRATNEKLFF
abundance: NA; j_gene: TRBJ2-7; v_gene: TRBV19; d_gene: NA; CDR3nt: TGTGCCAGTAGTACTCCATGGACTCCAAGCTCCTACGAGCAGTACTTC; CDR3aa: CASSTPWTPSSYEQYF
abundance: NA; j_gene: TRBJ2-3; v_gene: TRBV5-6; d_gene: NA; CDR3nt: TGTGCCAGCAGCTTTTCCGGAGGGACAGATACGCAGTATTTT; CDR3aa: CASSFSGGTDTQYF
abundance: NA; j_gene: TRBJ2-3; v_gene: TRBV28; d_gene: NA; CDR3nt: TGTGCCAGCAGTTTCGCCGGACTCAACACAGATACGCAGTATTTT; CDR3aa: CASSFAGLNTDTQYF
abundance: NA; j_gene: TRBJ2-7; v_gene: TRBV10-1; d_gene: TRBD1; CDR3nt: TGCGCCAGCAGTGAAGGGACAGGGGCCGCCTACGAGCAGTACTTC; CDR3aa: CASSEGTGAAYEQYF
abundance: NA; j_gene: TRBJ2-1; v_gene: TRBV4-2; d_gene: TRBD2; CDR3nt: TGTGCCAGCAGCCAAGTTAGCGGGACCTACAATGAGCAGTTCTTC; CDR3aa: CASSQVSGTYNEQFF
abundance: NA; j_gene: TRBJ1-2; v_gene: TRBV5-4; d_gene: NA; CDR3nt: TGTGCCAGCAGCTTAGTTGGGTACTACTATGGCTACACCTTC; CDR3aa: CASSLVGYYYGYTF
abundance: NA; j_gene: TRBJ2-2; v_gene: TRBV11-3; d_gene: NA; CDR3nt: TGTGCCAGCAGCTTAACGTGGCCGGCCGGGGAGCTGTTTTTT; CDR3aa: CASSLTWPAGELFF
abundance: NA; j_gene: TRBJ2-7; v_gene: TRBV7-8; d_gene: NA; CDR3nt: TGTGCCAGCAGCTTGCGTGGAGGAAGGGAGCAGTACTTC; CDR3aa: CASSLRGGREQYF
abundance: NA; j_gene: TRBJ2-7; v_gene: TRBV7-2; d_gene: NA; CDR3nt: TGTGCCAGCAGCTTGGGAGACTACGAGCAGTACTTC; CDR3aa: CASSLGDYEQYF
abundance: NA; j_gene: TRBJ2-7; v_gene: TRBV7-2; d_gene: TRBD1; CDR3nt: TGTGCCAGCAGCGTCGACAGGGCCGCCTCCTACGAGCAGTACTTC; CDR3aa: CASSVDRAASYEQYF
abundance: NA; j_gene: TRBJ1-2; v_gene: TRBV6-5; d_gene: TRBD1; CDR3nt: TGTGCCAGCACCGACAGGGAGCGTGCCTATGGCTACACCTTC; CDR3aa: CASTDRERAYGYTF
abundance: NA; j_gene: TRBJ2-1; v_gene: TRBV28; d_gene: TRBD2; CDR3nt: TGTGCCAGCAGGCCCCGCCTAGCGGGAGGGCTTAATGAGCAGTTCTTC; CDR3aa: CASRPRLAGGLNEQFF
abundance: NA; j_gene: TRBJ1-1; v_gene: TRBV19; d_gene: NA; CDR3nt: TGTGCCAGCGCACAGGGAGTGAACACTGAAGCTTTCTTT; CDR3aa: CASAQGVNTEAFF
abundance: NA; j_gene: TRBJ2-5; v_gene: TRBV6-4; d_gene: TRBD1; CDR3nt: TGTGCCAGCAGGGGAAGAAAGACAGGGATGGGGCCAGAGACCCAGTACTTC; CDR3aa: CASRGRKTGMGPETQYF
abundance: NA; j_gene: TRBJ2-3; v_gene: TRBV7-3; d_gene: TRBD2; CDR3nt: TGTGCCAGCAGCTTCGGGACTAGAGGCACAGATACGCAGTATTTT; CDR3aa: CASSFGTRGTDTQYF
abundance: few; j_gene: TRBJ1-1; v_gene: TRBV7-9; d_gene: NA; CDR3nt: TGTGCCAGCAGCCACAGCCGTGGTGTGAACACTGAAGCTTTCTTT; CDR3aa: CASSHSRGVNTEAFF
abundance: NA; j_gene: TRBJ2-7; v_gene: TRBV7-2; d_gene: NA; CDR3nt: TGTGCCAGCAGCTACAGGGCCTACGAGCAGTACTTC; CDR3aa: CASSYRAYEQYF
abundance: NA; j_gene: TRBJ2-1; v_gene: TRBV6-4; d_gene: TRBD2; CDR3nt: TGTGCCAGCGGGACTAGCGGGAGCTCCTACAATGAGCAGTTCTTC; CDR3aa: CASGTSGSSYNEQFF
abundance: few; j_gene: TRBJ2-1; v_gene: TRBV7-2; d_gene: NA; CDR3nt: TGTGCCAGCAGCTTAACCCGGGACAATGAGCAGTTCTTC; CDR3aa: CASSLTRDNEQFF
abundance: NA; j_gene: TRBJ2-3; v_gene: TRBV11-2; d_gene: TRBD2; CDR3nt: TGTGCCAGCAGCTCAAGACTAGCGGGAGCGGCCACAGATACGCAGTATTTT; CDR3aa: CASSSRLAGAATDTQYF
abundance: NA; j_gene: TRBJ2-7; v_gene: TRBV7-3; d_gene: TRBD2; CDR3nt: TGTGCCAGCAGCCCTGATGCGGGAGGAGGGTACGAGCAGTACTTC; CDR3aa: CASSPDAGGGYEQYF
abundance: once; j_gene: TRBJ1-4; v_gene: TRBV4-1; d_gene: NA; CDR3nt: TGCGCCAGCAGCCAAGAACGGGGCAGGGTTCGAACTAATGAAAAACTGTTTTTT; CDR3aa: CASSQERGRVRTNEKLFF
abundance: NA; j_gene: TRBJ1-2; v_gene: TRBV7-2; d_gene: TRBD1; CDR3nt: TGTGCCAGCAGCTTAGTCGGGACAGGGGAGTGGGGCTATGGCTACACCTTC; CDR3aa: CASSLVGTGEWGYGYTF
abundance: NA; j_gene: TRBJ2-3; v_gene: TRBV6-5; d_gene: NA; CDR3nt: TGTGCCAGCAGTTATTTAGACGGAGCAGATACGCAGTATTTT; CDR3aa: CASSYLDGADTQYF
abundance: NA; j_gene: TRBJ1-5; v_gene: TRBV18; d_gene: NA; CDR3nt: TGTGCCAGCTCACCAACCGGGGGGAATCAGCCCCAGCATTTT; CDR3aa: CASSPTGGNQPQHF
abundance: NA; j_gene: TRBJ2-3; v_gene: TRBV7-3; d_gene: NA; CDR3nt: TGTGCCAGCAGCCTCAGAGCGGCCGGCGCAGATACGCAGTATTTT; CDR3aa: CASSLRAAGADTQYF
abundance: NA; j_gene: TRBJ1-1; v_gene: TRBV19; d_gene: TRBD1; CDR3nt: TGTGCCAGTAGTACAGGGGGGAACACTGAAGCTTTCTTT; CDR3aa: CASSTGGNTEAFF
abundance: medium-sized; j_gene: TRBJ2-7; v_gene: TRBV27; d_gene: NA; CDR3nt: TGTGCCAGCAGTACCGGGTACGAGCAGTACTTC; CDR3aa: CASSTGYEQYF
abundance: NA; j_gene: TRBJ2-7; v_gene: TRBV19; d_gene: TRBD1; CDR3nt: TGTGCCAGCTCCCGGGACAGGAAATACGAGCAGTACTTC; CDR3aa: CASSRDRKYEQYF
abundance: NA; j_gene: TRBJ1-1; v_gene: TRBV4-3; d_gene: NA; CDR3nt: TGCGCCAGCAGCCAATTGACGGCCCCGAACACTGAAGCTTTCTTT; CDR3aa: CASSQLTAPNTEAFF
abundance: NA; j_gene: TRBJ1-2; v_gene: TRBV7-9; d_gene: TRBD1; CDR3nt: TGTGCCAGCAGCCCCCGACAGGGGAACTATGGCTACACCTTC; CDR3aa: CASSPRQGNYGYTF
abundance: few; j_gene: TRBJ1-5; v_gene: TRBV6-1; d_gene: TRBD1; CDR3nt: TGTGCCAGCAGTGAACTGGACAGGGTAAGGGTACAGCCCCAGCATTTT; CDR3aa: CASSELDRVRVQPQHF
abundance: NA; j_gene: TRBJ2-3; v_gene: TRBV7-9; d_gene: NA; CDR3nt: TGTGCCAGCATGGAGCGCACAGATACGCAGTATTTT; CDR3aa: CASMERTDTQYF
abundance: NA; j_gene: TRBJ2-1; v_gene: TRBV9; d_gene: TRBD2; CDR3nt: TGTGCCAGCAGCGGACAATTAGCGGGAGGGCCGGTCAATGAGCAGTTCTTC; CDR3aa: CASSGQLAGGPVNEQFF
abundance: NA; j_gene: TRBJ2-2; v_gene: TRBV4-3; d_gene: TRBD2; CDR3nt: TGCGCCAGCAGCCAAGATAGGGTAGCGGGAATGACCGGGGAGCTGTTTTTT; CDR3aa: CASSQDRVAGMTGELFF
abundance: NA; j_gene: TRBJ2-3; v_gene: TRBV15; d_gene: TRBD2; CDR3nt: TGTGCCACCAGCAGAGGACTAGCGGGAGGGCCTAGCACAGATACGCAGTATTTT; CDR3aa: CATSRGLAGGPSTDTQYF
abundance: NA; j_gene: TRBJ2-4; v_gene: TRBV23-1; d_gene: TRBD1; CDR3nt: TGCGCCAGCAGTCAACCGACAGGGGATAACTTC; CDR3aa: CASSQPTGDNF
abundance: NA; j_gene: TRBJ2-7; v_gene: TRBV7-3; d_gene: TRBD1; CDR3nt: TGTGCCAGCAGCTCGGGGACAGGCTCCTCAGTGCAGTACTTC; CDR3aa: CASSSGTGSSVQYF
abundance: NA; j_gene: TRBJ1-2; v_gene: TRBV27; d_gene: TRBD1; CDR3nt: TGTGCCAGCAGTCATGACAGGGGGCGCGGCTACACCTTC; CDR3aa: CASSHDRGRGYTF
abundance: NA; j_gene: TRBJ2-7; v_gene: TRBV7-9; d_gene: NA; CDR3nt: TGTGCCAGCAGCTTAGGGGAAATCGAGCAGTACTTC; CDR3aa: CASSLGEIEQYF
abundance: NA; j_gene: TRBJ1-1; v_gene: TRBV5-4; d_gene: NA; CDR3nt: TGTGCCAGCAGCTTGGCCTCCTCATGGACGGTGAACACTGAAGCTTTCTTT; CDR3aa: CASSLASSWTVNTEAFF
abundance: NA; j_gene: TRBJ1-1; v_gene: TRBV4-3; d_gene: NA; CDR3nt: TGCGCCAGCAGCCGCGGACAGCGAGAGTCATACGCTGAAGCTTTCTTT; CDR3aa: CASSRGQRESYAEAFF
abundance: NA; j_gene: TRBJ1-1; v_gene: TRBV19; d_gene: NA; CDR3nt: TGTGCCAGTGGGGGACTGCCCACTGAAGCTTTCTTT; CDR3aa: CASGGLPTEAFF
abundance: NA; j_gene: TRBJ2-3; v_gene: TRBV6-6; d_gene: TRBD2; CDR3nt: TGTGCCAGCAGTAAAACCGGGACTAGCGGGATCATTGCGCAGTATTTT; CDR3aa: CASSKTGTSGIIAQYF
abundance: NA; j_gene: TRBJ2-7; v_gene: TRBV4-3; d_gene: TRBD2; CDR3nt: TGCGCCAGCAGCCAGGAACGGACTAGCGCATCCTACGAGCAGTACTTC; CDR3aa: CASSQERTSASYEQYF
abundance: NA; j_gene: TRBJ2-1; v_gene: TRBV19; d_gene: TRBD2; CDR3nt: TGTGCCAGTAGTAAGGGACTAGCGTTGAATGAGCAGTTCTTC; CDR3aa: CASSKGLALNEQFF
abundance: NA; j_gene: TRBJ1-5; v_gene: TRBV9; d_gene: TRBD1; CDR3nt: TGTGCCAGCAGCGGAGGGACAGATAGCAATCAGCCCCAGCATTTT; CDR3aa: CASSGGTDSNQPQHF
abundance: NA; j_gene: TRBJ2-1; v_gene: TRBV9; d_gene: NA; CDR3nt: TGTGCCAGCAGCGCCCCGGATTTGGGGAGGGAGCAGTTCTTC; CDR3aa: CASSAPDLGREQFF
abundance: NA; j_gene: TRBJ1-2; v_gene: TRBV28; d_gene: NA; CDR3nt: TGTGCCAGCATTCCTCGGGGGAGCTATGGCTACACCTTC; CDR3aa: CASIPRGSYGYTF